This T cell receptor (beta chain) was sequenced in a study of T cell responses to AZD1222 COVID-19 vaccine. Overall study context: Second-dose groups at about 4 or about 12 weeks were pooled.

V was shortened by 6 bases and J by 9 bases, with 18 bases between the two germline ends. The CDR3 is 13 residues long. Looked up from germline, CDR1 is SGHTS and CDR2 is YDEGEE. To note about this clone: Its antigen is currently unknown.

The method was immunoSEQ multiplex PCR; TCRdb's version includes in-frame clones alone and lacks a portion of them. This repertoire shows about 130,000 clones, 85% to 95% found once; its top ten account for 6% to 7%. Study observations and caveats: Scientists sampled the repertoires only once the peak T cell response had passed. Mapped onto spike, vaccine-associated CD4 TCRs spanned it and were dominant at 160-218 and 743-854. When two AZD1222 doses had been given, Spike-specific TCR breadth and depth rose.

The receptor was derived from an adult in good health. V gene TRBV5-8 combines with J gene TRBJ1-1; perhaps TRBD1 as D (5 bases). Sequences were derived from peripheral blood, sampled on day 0 of AZD1222 vaccination. The CDR3 bases are TGTGCCAGCATTCCGGGACCGATAAGTCAAGCTTTCTTT. As protein: CASIPGPISQAFF.